The rows below give T cell receptor beta chains drawn from one sample of a study of T cell changes during pregnancy in multiple sclerosis. TCRdb's copy holds only in-frame clones and misses some; the assay was immunoSEQ multiplex PCR. The repertoire holds tens of thousands of clones, 92% seen once, with around 0.16% in the top ten. Sequenced material: CD4+ T cells from peripheral blood mononuclear cells, taken after pregnancy. These receptors all come from a female donor in good health, enrolled as a control in a pregnancy study. Both conserved end residues are part of each CDR3. The order of the fields is V gene, D gene, J gene, clone size, CDR3 protein, CDR3 DNA. A D gene is named only where the DNA matches it firmly. Part of the rows lack a size; the others show once, few, many or a class for expanded clones.

TRBV5-5	-	TRBJ1-2	-	CASSLAAGLGYGYTF	TGTGCCAGCAGCTTGGCCGCAGGGTTGGGCTATGGCTACACCTTC
TRBV4-3	-	TRBJ2-2	-	CASSPQGTWNTGELFF	TGCGCCAGCAGCCCCCAGGGGACATGGAACACCGGGGAGCTGTTTTTT
TRBV5-1	-	TRBJ2-7	-	CASSSGQGYEQYF	TGCGCCAGCAGTTCAGGACAAGGATACGAGCAGTACTTC
TRBV5-6	TRBD1	TRBJ1-2	-	CASSVGTGLNYGYTF	TGTGCCAGCAGCGTAGGGACAGGTCTTAACTATGGCTACACCTTC
TRBV6-5	TRBD1	TRBJ2-1	-	CASRPDRAPINEQFF	TGTGCCAGCAGGCCCGACAGGGCCCCAATCAATGAGCAGTTCTTC
TRBV10-3	TRBD1	TRBJ2-7	-	CAISPRDRDFEQYF	TGTGCCATCAGTCCTCGGGACAGGGACTTCGAGCAGTACTTC
TRBV6-5	TRBD1	TRBJ1-1	-	CASTTGRWYGTEAFF	TGTGCCAGCACGACAGGGAGGTGGTATGGCACTGAAGCTTTCTTT
TRBV18	TRBD1	TRBJ2-7	-	CASSTTGGGTYEQYF	TGTGCCAGCTCAACGACAGGGGGGGGGACCTACGAGCAGTACTTC
TRBV7-2	TRBD2	TRBJ2-5	-	CASSLAATQGGQETQYF	TGTGCCAGCAGCTTAGCGGCCACCCAGGGAGGGCAAGAGACCCAGTACTTC
TRBV7-3	-	TRBJ2-2	-	CASSTHRATGELFF	TGTGCCAGCAGCACGCACAGGGCCACCGGGGAGCTGTTTTTT
TRBV4-2	-	TRBJ1-1	-	CASSQTGMNTEAFF	TGTGCCAGCAGCCAAACAGGTATGAACACTGAAGCTTTCTTT
TRBV7-8	-	TRBJ2-7	-	CASSLVSGTYEQYF	TGTGCCAGCAGCTTAGTTAGCGGAACTTACGAGCAGTACTTC
TRBV6-1	-	TRBJ1-2	-	CASSEGGRTVYGYTF	TGTGCCAGCAGTGAAGGGGGTAGGACAGTTTATGGCTACACCTTC
TRBV6-1	TRBD2	TRBJ2-7	-	CASTGLAGSSYEQYF	TGTGCCAGCACGGGACTAGCGGGAAGCTCCTACGAGCAGTACTTC
TRBV19	-	TRBJ1-6	-	CASSIAQYNSPLHF	TGTGCCAGTAGTATAGCGCAGTATAATTCACCCCTCCACTTT
TRBV7-6	-	TRBJ2-3	-	CASSPTRSRETTQYF	TGTGCCAGCAGCCCGACCCGTTCTAGGGAGACTACGCAGTATTTT
TRBV2	TRBD1	TRBJ1-2	-	CASSDRGRGHANYGYTF	TGTGCCAGCAGTGATAGGGGAAGGGGGCATGCTAACTATGGCTACACCTTC
TRBV7-2	-	TRBJ2-1	-	CAMRQGGNEQFF	TGTGCCATGAGGCAGGGGGGTAATGAGCAGTTCTTC
TRBV6-5	-	TRBJ1-6	-	CASRQLDNSPLHF	TGTGCCAGCAGGCAGTTGGATAATTCACCCCTCCACTTT
TRBV30	TRBD1	TRBJ1-5	once	CACTPGTGNQPQHF	TGTGCCTGTACCCCCGGGACAGGCAATCAGCCCCAGCATTTT
TRBV2	-	TRBJ1-2	-	CASGKGANYGYTF	TGTGCCAGCGGAAAGGGAGCTAACTATGGCTACACCTTC
TRBV2	TRBD2	TRBJ2-3	-	CASSSAGGRGTQYF	TGTGCCAGCAGTAGTGCGGGGGGGCGGGGTACGCAGTATTTT
TRBV19	TRBD1	TRBJ2-7	-	CASSTGTVSTYEQYF	TGTGCCAGTAGTACAGGGACAGTGTCAACCTACGAGCAGTACTTC
TRBV5-6	TRBD2	TRBJ2-1	-	CASSLIGGGADNEQFF	TGTGCCAGCAGCTTGATAGGCGGGGGGGCCGACAATGAGCAGTTCTTC
TRBV19	-	TRBJ1-2	-	CASSMGSDRPYGYTF	TGTGCCAGTAGTATGGGATCCGACAGGCCCTATGGCTACACCTTC
TRBV7-2	TRBD1	TRBJ2-5	-	CASSWTGGSQETQYF	TGTGCCAGCAGCTGGACAGGGGGTTCCCAAGAGACCCAGTACTTC
TRBV11-3	TRBD2	TRBJ2-1	once	CASSLGAGAGGIYNEQFF	TGTGCCAGCAGCTTAGGGGCAGGAGCGGGGGGTATCTACAATGAGCAGTTCTTC
TRBV27	TRBD1	TRBJ1-6	-	CASSLLRQGWNSPLHF	TGTGCCAGCAGTTTATTAAGACAGGGGTGGAATTCACCCCTCCACTTT
TRBV6-6	TRBD1	TRBJ1-3	once	CASRTLQTGRNTIYF	TGTGCCAGCAGAACCCTACAGACAGGGAGAAACACCATATATTTT
TRBV9	TRBD1	TRBJ1-6	-	CASSTTGFNSPLHF	TGTGCCAGCAGCACGACAGGGTTTAATTCACCCCTCCACTTT
TRBV7-2	TRBD2	TRBJ2-3	-	CASSLVSSGGGSTDTQYF	TGTGCCAGCAGCTTAGTTTCTAGCGGGGGTGGATCGACAGATACGCAGTATTTT
TRBV14	TRBD1	TRBJ1-2	-	CASRKQGVEGYTF	TGTGCCAGCAGAAAACAGGGGGTAGAGGGCTACACCTTC
TRBV18	-	TRBJ1-1	-	CASSLTAGTPEAFF	TGTGCCAGCTCACTAACTGCCGGGACACCTGAAGCTTTCTTT
TRBV4-3	-	TRBJ2-7	-	CASSEAKGVSYEQYF	TGCGCCAGCAGCGAAGCTAAAGGGGTCTCCTACGAGCAGTACTTC
TRBV5-1	TRBD1	TRBJ2-3	-	CASSPRTGSTDTQYF	TGCGCCAGCAGCCCCCGGACAGGGAGCACAGATACGCAGTATTTT
TRBV6-7	-	TRBJ2-7	once	CASSFPNRSSYEQYF	TGTGCCAGCAGTTTCCCCAACAGGAGCTCCTACGAGCAGTACTTC
TRBV7-2	TRBD2	TRBJ2-5	-	CASSPGGLAHQETQYF	TGTGCCAGCAGCCCCGGGGGACTAGCGCACCAAGAGACCCAGTACTTC
TRBV28	-	TRBJ1-4	-	CASSLREKLFF	TGTGCCAGCAGTTTACGGGAAAAACTGTTTTTT
TRBV6-1	-	TRBJ1-2	-	CASSGGEGIAVIIGYTF	TGTGCCAGCAGTGGCGGGGAGGGGATTGCAGTGATCATTGGCTACACCTTC
TRBV7-9	-	TRBJ1-2	-	CASSPIDGRGYTF	TGTGCCAGCAGCCCGATAGATGGGCGCGGCTACACCTTC
TRBV6-5	TRBD2	TRBJ2-5	-	CASSYGASGGQTQYF	TGTGCCAGCAGTTACGGGGCTAGCGGGGGGCAGACCCAGTACTTC
TRBV4-3	TRBD1	TRBJ1-4	-	CASSRTGLGEKLFF	TGCGCCAGCAGCCGGACAGGGCTAGGAGAAAAACTGTTTTTT
TRBV10-3	TRBD1	TRBJ2-7	-	CAISPGQGISYEQYF	TGTGCCATCAGCCCGGGACAGGGGATATCCTACGAGCAGTACTTC
TRBV11-2	TRBD1	TRBJ2-5	-	CASSLTGGRQETQYF	TGTGCCAGCAGCTTGACAGGGGGGCGCCAAGAGACCCAGTACTTC